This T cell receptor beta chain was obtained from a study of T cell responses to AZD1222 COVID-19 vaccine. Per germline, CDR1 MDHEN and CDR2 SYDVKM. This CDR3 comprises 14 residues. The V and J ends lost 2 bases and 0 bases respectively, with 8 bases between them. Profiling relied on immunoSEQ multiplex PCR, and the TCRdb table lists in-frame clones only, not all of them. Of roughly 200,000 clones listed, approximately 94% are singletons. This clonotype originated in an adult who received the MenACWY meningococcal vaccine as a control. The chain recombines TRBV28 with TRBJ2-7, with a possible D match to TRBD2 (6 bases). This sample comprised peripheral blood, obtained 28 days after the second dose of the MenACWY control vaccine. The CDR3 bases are TGTGCCAGCAGTTTAGTGCGGGACTCCTACGAGCAGTACTTC. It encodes CASSLVRDSYEQYF.